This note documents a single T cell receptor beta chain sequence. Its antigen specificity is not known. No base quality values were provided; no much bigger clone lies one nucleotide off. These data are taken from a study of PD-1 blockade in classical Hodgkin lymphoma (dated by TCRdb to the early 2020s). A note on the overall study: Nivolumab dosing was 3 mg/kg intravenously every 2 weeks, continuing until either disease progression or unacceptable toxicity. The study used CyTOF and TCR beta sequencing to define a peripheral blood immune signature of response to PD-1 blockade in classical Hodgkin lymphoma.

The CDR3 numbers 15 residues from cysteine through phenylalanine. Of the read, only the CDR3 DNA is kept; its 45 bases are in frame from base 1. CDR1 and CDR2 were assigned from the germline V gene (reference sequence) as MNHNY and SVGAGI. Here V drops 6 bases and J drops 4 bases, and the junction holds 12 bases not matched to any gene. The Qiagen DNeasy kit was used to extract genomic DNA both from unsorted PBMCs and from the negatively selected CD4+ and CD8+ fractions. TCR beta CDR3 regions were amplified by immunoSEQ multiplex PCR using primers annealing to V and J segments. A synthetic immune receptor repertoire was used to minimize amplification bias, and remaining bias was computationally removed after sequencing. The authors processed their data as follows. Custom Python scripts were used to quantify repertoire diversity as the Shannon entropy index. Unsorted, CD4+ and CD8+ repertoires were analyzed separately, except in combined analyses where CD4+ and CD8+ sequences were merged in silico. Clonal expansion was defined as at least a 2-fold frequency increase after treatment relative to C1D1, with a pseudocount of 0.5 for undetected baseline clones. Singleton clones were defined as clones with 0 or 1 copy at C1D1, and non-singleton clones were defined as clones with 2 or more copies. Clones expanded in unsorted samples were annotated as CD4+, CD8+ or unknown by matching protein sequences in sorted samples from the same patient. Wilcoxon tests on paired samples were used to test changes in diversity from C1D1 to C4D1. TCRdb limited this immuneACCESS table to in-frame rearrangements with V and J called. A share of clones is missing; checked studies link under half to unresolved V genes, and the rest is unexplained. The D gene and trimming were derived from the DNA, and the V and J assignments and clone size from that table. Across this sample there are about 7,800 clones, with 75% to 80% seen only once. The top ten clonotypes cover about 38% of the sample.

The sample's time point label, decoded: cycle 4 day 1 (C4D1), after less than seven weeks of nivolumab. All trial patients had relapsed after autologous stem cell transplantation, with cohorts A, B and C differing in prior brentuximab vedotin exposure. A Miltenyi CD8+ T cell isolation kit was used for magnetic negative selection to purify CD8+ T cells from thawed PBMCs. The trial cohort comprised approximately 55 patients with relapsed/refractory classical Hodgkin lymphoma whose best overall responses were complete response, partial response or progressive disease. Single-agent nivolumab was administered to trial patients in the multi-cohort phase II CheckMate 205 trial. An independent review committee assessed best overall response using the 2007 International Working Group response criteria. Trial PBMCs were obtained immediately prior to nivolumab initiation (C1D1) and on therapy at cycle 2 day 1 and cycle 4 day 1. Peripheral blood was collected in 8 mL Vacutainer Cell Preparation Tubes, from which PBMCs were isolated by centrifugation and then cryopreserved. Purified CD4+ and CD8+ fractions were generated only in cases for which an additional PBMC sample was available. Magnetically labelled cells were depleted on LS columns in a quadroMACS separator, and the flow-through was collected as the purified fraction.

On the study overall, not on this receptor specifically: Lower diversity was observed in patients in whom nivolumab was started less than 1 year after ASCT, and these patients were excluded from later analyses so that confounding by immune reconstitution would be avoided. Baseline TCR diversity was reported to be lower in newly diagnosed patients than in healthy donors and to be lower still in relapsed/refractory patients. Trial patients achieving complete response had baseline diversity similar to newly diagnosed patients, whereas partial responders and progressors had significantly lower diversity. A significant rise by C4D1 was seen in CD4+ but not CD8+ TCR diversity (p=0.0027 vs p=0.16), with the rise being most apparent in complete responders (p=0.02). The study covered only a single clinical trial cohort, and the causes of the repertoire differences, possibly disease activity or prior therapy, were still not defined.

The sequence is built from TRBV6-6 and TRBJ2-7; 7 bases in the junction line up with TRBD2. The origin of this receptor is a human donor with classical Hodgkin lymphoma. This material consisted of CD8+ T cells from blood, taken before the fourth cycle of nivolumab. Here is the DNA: TGTGCCAGCAGCCGCCCCGGGACTAAGATTTACGAGCAGTACTTC. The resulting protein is CASSRPGTKIYEQYF.